Presented here are 21 T cell receptor beta chains from one specimen sequenced in a study of blood T cell repertoires in COVID-19. The table came from immunoSEQ multiplex PCR; TCRdb's copy has only in-frame clones and leaves some out. The sample gives approximately 20,000 clones, about 85% of which show up once; about a sixth is in the top ten. The sample was peripheral blood. These TCRs come from a man between 65 and 85 years old with acute or convalescent COVID-19.

This clone was detected a few times. This chain connects TRBV10-3 to TRBJ1-3; no definite D call. The V gene lost 4 bases and the J gene lost 0 bases, with 28 bases spanning the gap. CDR3 size: 21 residues. Germline CDR1 and CDR2: ENHRY and SYGVKD. CDR3 loop: CAISARYSGRQVMISGNTIYF. The CDR3 coding sequence is TGTGCCATCAGTGCCCGGTACTCGGGGAGGCAGGTTATGATCTCTGGAAACACCATATATTTT.

This chain uses TRBV12-3 or TRBV12-4 with TRBJ1-2; maybe TRBD1 (6 bases). CDR3 length equals 13 residues. V dropped 4 bases and J dropped 4 bases, with 10 bases sitting between them. The CDR3 region has the DNA TGTGCCAGCAGTTCAGGGGCGGGCTATGGCTACACCTTC. Encoded protein: CASSSGAGYGYTF.

The chain links TRBV6-2 or TRBV6-3 to TRBJ2-1; possibly TRBD2 for D (6 bases). Trimming left V 5 bases short and J 9 bases short, with 26 bases between. CDR1 is MNHEY, CDR2 SVGEGT, per germline. The CDR3 sequence is 17 residues long. Written as DNA, the CDR3 is TGTGCCAGCAGTGCAAACCAGAGACTAGGAGCCACGGCTGAGCAGTTCTTC. Encoded protein: CASSANQRLGATAEQFF.

The chain joins TRBV3-1 (or the pseudogene TRBV3-2) to TRBJ1-2, with a possible D match to TRBD1 (5 bases). Germline assignment: CDR1 LGHDT and CDR2 YNNKEL (reference sequence). V was cut by 9 bases and J by 7 bases, with 18 bases left in between. CDR3 length: 13 residues. The CDR3 protein is CASMEGWQGGYTF. Written as DNA, the CDR3 is TGTGCCAGTATGGAGGGATGGCAGGGTGGCTACACCTTC.

CDR3 DNA sequence: TGTGCCACCAGCCGCGAACTAAGGAGCTCCTACGAGCAGTACTTC. Protein: CATSRELRSSYEQYF. The V and J genes are TRBV15 and TRBJ2-7; D remains unclear. Per germline, CDR1 LNHNV and CDR2 YYDKDF (reference sequence). The CDR3 loop spans 15 amino acids. Trimming cost V 5 bases and J 0 bases, with 14 bases left between them.

The chain couples TRBV5-1 to TRBJ2-2, with D maybe TRBD1 (6 bases). CDR3 length: 15 amino acids. V lost 0 bases and J 3 bases, leaving 9 bases between the germline ends. CDR1 is SGHRS, CDR2 YFSETQ, per germline. The CDR3 sequence: CASSLGPGDTGELFF. CDR3 DNA: TGCGCCAGCAGCTTGGGGCCAGGGGACACCGGGGAGCTGTTTTTT.

This chain joins TRBV29-1 and TRBJ1-1, with 9 bases identical to TRBD1. Germline-derived CDR1 and CDR2 are SQVTM and ANQGSEA. V gave up 4 bases and J gave up 4 bases; unmatched junction bases: 7. This CDR3 is 14 amino acids long. The CDR3 spells CSVVTNRGPTEAFF. In DNA form, the CDR3 reads TGCAGCGTTGTGACGAACAGGGGGCCCACTGAAGCTTTCTTT.

In nucleotides, the CDR3 is TGTGCCAGCAGCTTGAAGCCAAATTTCTATGGCTACACCTTC. It is translated as CASSLKPNFYGYTF. The chain is built from TRBV5-6 and TRBJ1-2; D is uncertain. V gave up 1 base and J gave up 4 bases, with 11 bases separating them. There are 14 residues in the CDR3. CDR1 SGHDT and CDR2 YYEEEE come from the germline V gene.

The rearrangement joins TRBV6-5 to TRBJ1-5, with 7 bases fitting TRBD1. This CDR3 contains 15 residues. V lost 0 bases and J lost 5; bases outside the gene matches: 4. Germline assignment: CDR1 MNHEY and CDR2 SVGAGI. The CDR3 protein is CASSYSRQGDQPQHF. CDR3 nucleotides: TGTGCCAGCAGTTACTCAAGACAGGGCGATCAGCCCCAGCATTTT.

The genes are TRBV5-8 and TRBJ2-5; D is perhaps TRBD1 (5 bases). The V end was cut by 0 bases, the J end by 1 base, with 13 bases between. The germline V gene encodes CDR1 SGHTS and CDR2 YDEGEE. CDR3 length equals 16 residues. The CDR3 DNA is TGTGCCAGCAGCTTGGAAGGAGTAAGGGGCCAAGAGACCCAGTACTTC. Encoded protein: CASSLEGVRGQETQYF.

V gene TRBV19 combines with J gene TRBJ2-1; possible D gene TRBD1, 7 bases. The germline gives CDR1 LNHDA, CDR2 SQIVND (reference sequence). This CDR3 has 15 amino acids. V was shortened by 3 bases and J by 6 bases, with 15 bases between the two germline ends. CDR3 protein: CASSITGQGGNEQFF. The CDR3 DNA follows: TGTGCCAGTAGTATCACTGGGCAGGGGGGCAATGAGCAGTTCTTC. The variable domain in full, with the rest retrieved from reference TRBV19 and TRBJ2-1, is DGGITQSPKYLFRKEGQNVTLSCEQNLNHDAMYWYRQDPGQGLRLIYYSQIVNDFQKGDIAEGYSVSREKKESFPLTVTSAQKNPTAFYLCASSITGQGGNEQFFGPGTRLTVL.

J is TRBJ2-1 and V is TRBV5-5; the match to TRBD2 covers 15 bases. CDR3 length equals 16 residues. V was clipped by 4 bases and J by 3 bases; unmatched bases: 2. Germline-derived CDR1 and CDR2 are SGHKS and YYEKEE (reference sequence). The CDR3, as DNA: TGTGCCAGCAGCCTGGGACTAGCGGGGGGCTACAATGAGCAGTTCTTC. This translates into CASSLGLAGGYNEQFF. The full variable domain, its missing parts supplied by reference TRBV5-5 and TRBJ2-1, is DAGVTQSPTHLIKTRGQQVTLRCSPISGHKSVSWYQQVLGQGPQFIFQYYEKEERGRGNFPDRFSARQFPNYSSELNVNALLLGDSALYLCASSLGLAGGYNEQFFGPGTRLTVL.

This chain connects TRBV15 to TRBJ2-1; tentatively, D is TRBD1 (5 bases). The length of the CDR3 is 13 residues. CDR1 is LNHNV and CDR2 is YYDKDF in the germline V gene (reference sequence). Trimming removed 1 base at V and 12 bases at J, with 13 bases between. The chain's CDR3 is CATSRVLQERQFF. In nucleotides, the CDR3 is TGTGCCACCAGCAGAGTACTACAGGAAAGGCAGTTCTTC. Full variable domain (missing parts from reference TRBV15 and TRBJ2-1): DAMVIQNPRYQVTQFGKPVTLSCSQTLNHNVMYWYQQKSSQAPKLLFHYYDKDFNNEADTPDNFQSRRPNTSFCFLDIRSPGLGDTAMYLCATSRVLQERQFFGPGTRLTVL.

This clone appeared once. V and J are TRBV6-5 and TRBJ1-6, with a tentative D call TRBD1 (6 bases). The CDR3 runs 15 residues. V was cut by 2 bases and J by 10 bases, with 15 bases left in between. Germline assignment: CDR1 MNHEY and CDR2 SVGAGI. The CDR3 sequence is CASSYGGAENSPLHF. Here the CDR3 DNA reads TGTGCCAGCAGTTACGGGGGGGCTGAGAACTCACCCCTCCACTTT.

This clone appeared once. The chain uses TRBV5-5 and TRBJ2-7; D uncertain. Germline V gives CDR1 SGHKS, CDR2 YYEKEE (reference sequence). Deletions cut 2 bases from V and 1 base from J, with 7 bases between. The CDR3 spans 13 residues. CDR3 loop: CASSLAGSYEQYF. The CDR3 region has the DNA TGTGCCAGCAGCTTAGCCGGGTCCTACGAGCAGTACTTC.

The chain has TRBV4-3 and TRBJ2-6, with 7 bases aligning to TRBD1. This CDR3 region has 20 residues. V was pared by 4 bases and J by 0 bases, with 15 bases of the junction left unmatched. Germline CDR1 and CDR2: LGHNA and YSLEER. The CDR3 DNA reads as TGCGCCAGCAGCCCCCTAGCACCGACAGGGACCTACTCTGGGGCCAACGTCCTGACTTTC. This codes for CASSPLAPTGTYSGANVLTF.

The chain carries TRBV18 and TRBJ2-5; D uncertain. V gave up 0 bases and J gave up 0 bases, with 8 bases separating them. CDR1 is KGHSH and CDR2 is LQKENI in the germline V gene. The CDR3 totals 15 residues. For the CDR3, the DNA is TGTGCCAGCTCACCACCGTCTGAGTACCAAGAGACCCAGTACTTC. Translation: CASSPPSEYQETQYF.

The rearrangement links TRBV5-6 to TRBJ2-1, with D uncertain. The CDR3 contains 16 residues. The germline gives CDR1 SGHDT, CDR2 YYEEEE. Trimming shortened V by 4 bases and J by 0 bases, and 14 bases separated the two germline ends. CDR3 in DNA: TGTGCCAGCAGCATTCAAGCGTTCAGCTCCTACAATGAGCAGTTCTTC. Translating it yields CASSIQAFSSYNEQFF.

The rearrangement joins TRBV7-3 to TRBJ2-5, with D unresolved. The V and J ends lost 5 bases and 4 bases respectively, with 11 bases between them. CDR1 SGHTA and CDR2 FQGTGA come from the germline V gene. This CDR3 has 13 residues. CDR3 DNA sequence: TGTGCCAGCAGCCCCCCCTCCAGAGAGACCCAGTACTTC. Translating it yields CASSPPSRETQYF. Variable domain in full (rest from reference TRBV7-3 and TRBJ2-5): GAGVSQTPSNKVTEKGKYVELRCDPISGHTALYWYRQSLGQGPEFLIYFQGTGAADDSGLPNDRFFAVRPEGSVSTLKIQRTERGDSAVYLCASSPPSRETQYFGPGTRLLVL.

This chain links TRBV7-2 with TRBJ2-7; D is perhaps TRBD1 (6 bases). The germline CDR1 and CDR2 sequences are SGHTA and FQGNSA. Trimming pared 2 bases from V and 9 bases from J, leaving 17 bases between. The CDR3 loop spans 14 amino acids. In DNA, the CDR3 is TGTGCCAGCAGCTTACCCGGGACACTCTTCGGGCAGTACTTC. Protein product: CASSLPGTLFGQYF.

The chain recombines TRBV7-3 with TRBJ1-6; no clear D. This CDR3 region has 13 residues. The germline gives CDR1 SGHTA, CDR2 FQGTGA. V lost 8 bases and J 7 bases, leaving 12 bases between the germline ends. DNA for the CDR3: TGTGCCAGCGGGCAGGATACCAATTCACCCCTCCACTTT. Amino acids: CASGQDTNSPLHF.